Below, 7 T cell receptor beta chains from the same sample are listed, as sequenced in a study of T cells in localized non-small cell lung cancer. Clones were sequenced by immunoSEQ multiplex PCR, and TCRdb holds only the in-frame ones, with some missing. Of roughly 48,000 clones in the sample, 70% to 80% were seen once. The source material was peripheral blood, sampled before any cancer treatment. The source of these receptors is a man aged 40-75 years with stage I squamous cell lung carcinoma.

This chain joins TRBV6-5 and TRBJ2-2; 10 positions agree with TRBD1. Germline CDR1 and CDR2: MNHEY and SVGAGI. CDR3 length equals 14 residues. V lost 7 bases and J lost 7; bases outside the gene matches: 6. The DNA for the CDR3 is TGTGCCAGCACCCCGGGACAGGGGAGCGGGGAGCTGTTTTTT. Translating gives CASTPGQGSGELFF.

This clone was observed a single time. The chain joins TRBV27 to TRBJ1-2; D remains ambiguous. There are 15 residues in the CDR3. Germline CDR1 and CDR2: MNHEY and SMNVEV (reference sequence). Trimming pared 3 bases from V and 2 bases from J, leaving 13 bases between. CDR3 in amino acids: CASSLKGQLNYGYTF. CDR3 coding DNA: TGTGCCAGCAGTTTGAAGGGCCAGCTAAACTATGGCTACACCTTC.

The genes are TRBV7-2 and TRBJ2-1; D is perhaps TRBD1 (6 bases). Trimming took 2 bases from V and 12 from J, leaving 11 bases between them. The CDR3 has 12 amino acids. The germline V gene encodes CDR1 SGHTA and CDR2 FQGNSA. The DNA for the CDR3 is TGTGCCAGCAGCTTATACGGGGACATGCAGTTCTTC. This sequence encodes CASSLYGDMQFF.

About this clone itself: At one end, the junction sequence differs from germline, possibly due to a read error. The CDR3: CTSREGSNQPQHF. CDR3 bases: TGTACCAGCAGGGAAGGAAGCAATCAGCCCCAGCATTTT. This chain connects TRBV6-5 to TRBJ1-5, with D possibly matching TRBD1 (5 bases). This CDR3 has 13 residues. Germline CDR1 reads MNHEY; CDR2 reads SVGAGI.

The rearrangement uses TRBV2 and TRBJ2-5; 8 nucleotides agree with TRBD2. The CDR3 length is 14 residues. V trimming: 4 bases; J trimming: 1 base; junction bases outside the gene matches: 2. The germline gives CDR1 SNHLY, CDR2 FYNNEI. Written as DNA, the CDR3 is TGTGCCAGCAGTGGCGGGGGGAGCCAAGAGACCCAGTACTTC. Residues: CASSGGGSQETQYF.

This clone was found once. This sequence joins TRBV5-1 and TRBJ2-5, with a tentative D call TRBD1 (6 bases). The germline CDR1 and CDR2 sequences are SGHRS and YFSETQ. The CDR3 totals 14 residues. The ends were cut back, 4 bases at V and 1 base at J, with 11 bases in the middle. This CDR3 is CASSPGQPQETQYF. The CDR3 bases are TGCGCCAGCAGCCCCGGACAGCCCCAAGAGACCCAGTACTTC.

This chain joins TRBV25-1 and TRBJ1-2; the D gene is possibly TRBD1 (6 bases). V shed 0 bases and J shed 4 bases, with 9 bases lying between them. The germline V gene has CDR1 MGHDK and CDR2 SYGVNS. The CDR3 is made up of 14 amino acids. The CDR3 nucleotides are TGTGCCAGCAGTGAATATGGACAGATCTATGGCTACACCTTC. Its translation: CASSEYGQIYGYTF.